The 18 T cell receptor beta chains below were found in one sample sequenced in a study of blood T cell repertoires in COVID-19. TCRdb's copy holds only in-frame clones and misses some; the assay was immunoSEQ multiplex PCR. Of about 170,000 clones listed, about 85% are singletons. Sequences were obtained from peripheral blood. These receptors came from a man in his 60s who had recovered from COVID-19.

This chain's CDR3 is CASSHREPNYGYTF. As DNA, the CDR3 is TGTGCCAGCAGCCACAGGGAGCCGAACTATGGCTACACCTTC. V usage is TRBV11-2 and J usage is TRBJ1-2, with a weak D call TRBD1 (6 bases). The V end was cut by 5 bases, the J end by 2 bases, with 12 bases between. The germline V gene encodes CDR1 SGHAT and CDR2 FQNNGV. The CDR3 is 14 amino acids.

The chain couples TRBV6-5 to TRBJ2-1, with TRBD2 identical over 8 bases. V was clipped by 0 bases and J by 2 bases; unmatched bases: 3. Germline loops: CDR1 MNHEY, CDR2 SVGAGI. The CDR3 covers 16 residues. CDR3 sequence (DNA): TGTGCCAGCAGTTACTCGACGGGGGGGCCCTACAATGAGCAGTTCTTC. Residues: CASSYSTGGPYNEQFF.

Here the CDR3 DNA reads TGTGCCAGCCGGACAGTCTACGAGCAGTACTTC. Protein sequence: CASRTVYEQYF. The chain has TRBV11-2 and TRBJ2-7; D is perhaps TRBD1 (6 bases). CDR1 SGHAT and CDR2 FQNNGV come from the germline V gene. Trimming pared 8 bases from V and 3 bases from J, leaving 8 bases between. This CDR3 comprises 11 residues.

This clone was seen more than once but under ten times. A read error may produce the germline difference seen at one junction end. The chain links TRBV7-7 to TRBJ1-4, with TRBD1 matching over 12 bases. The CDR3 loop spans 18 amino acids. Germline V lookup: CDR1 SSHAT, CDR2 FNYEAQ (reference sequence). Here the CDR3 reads CASSPGTGGVATNEKLFF. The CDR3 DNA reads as TGTGCTAGCAGCCCCGGGACAGGGGGCGTAGCAACTAATGAAAAACTGTTTTTT.

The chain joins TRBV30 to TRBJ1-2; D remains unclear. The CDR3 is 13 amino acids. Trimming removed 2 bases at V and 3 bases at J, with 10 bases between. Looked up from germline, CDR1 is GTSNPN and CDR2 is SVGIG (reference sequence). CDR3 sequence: CAWSPGVDYGYTF. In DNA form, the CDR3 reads TGTGCCTGGAGTCCCGGGGTGGACTATGGCTACACCTTC.

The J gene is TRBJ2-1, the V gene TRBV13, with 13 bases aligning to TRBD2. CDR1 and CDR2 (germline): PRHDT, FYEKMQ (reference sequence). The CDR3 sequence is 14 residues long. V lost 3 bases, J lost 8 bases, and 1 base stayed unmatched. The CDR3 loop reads CASSFTSGGDEQFF. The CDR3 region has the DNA TGTGCCAGCAGCTTTACTAGCGGGGGGGATGAGCAGTTCTTC.

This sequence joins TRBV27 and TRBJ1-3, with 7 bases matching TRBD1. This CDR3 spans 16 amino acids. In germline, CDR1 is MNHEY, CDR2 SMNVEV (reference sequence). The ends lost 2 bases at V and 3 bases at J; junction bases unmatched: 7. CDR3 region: CASSLSQTGFGNTIYF. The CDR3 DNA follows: TGTGCCAGCAGTTTAAGTCAGACAGGGTTTGGAAACACCATATATTTT.

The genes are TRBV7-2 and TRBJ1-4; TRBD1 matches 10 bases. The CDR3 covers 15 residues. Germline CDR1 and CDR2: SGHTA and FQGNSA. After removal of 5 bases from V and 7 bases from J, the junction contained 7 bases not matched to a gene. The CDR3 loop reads CASSPSGTGAEKLFF. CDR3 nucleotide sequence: TGTGCCAGCAGCCCGTCCGGGACAGGGGCTGAAAAACTGTTTTTT.

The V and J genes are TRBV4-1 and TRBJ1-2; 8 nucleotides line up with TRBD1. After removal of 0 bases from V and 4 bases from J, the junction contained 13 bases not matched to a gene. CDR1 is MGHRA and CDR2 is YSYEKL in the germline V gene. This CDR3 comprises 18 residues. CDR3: CASSQEGQGALSTYGYTF. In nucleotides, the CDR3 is TGCGCCAGCAGCCAAGAGGGTCAGGGGGCCCTAAGCACCTATGGCTACACCTTC.

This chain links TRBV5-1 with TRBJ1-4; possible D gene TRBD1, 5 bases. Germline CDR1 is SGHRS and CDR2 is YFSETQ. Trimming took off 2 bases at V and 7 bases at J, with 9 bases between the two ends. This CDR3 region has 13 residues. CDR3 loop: CASSLDRPEKLFF. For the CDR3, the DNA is TGCGCCAGCAGCTTAGACAGACCTGAAAAACTGTTTTTT.

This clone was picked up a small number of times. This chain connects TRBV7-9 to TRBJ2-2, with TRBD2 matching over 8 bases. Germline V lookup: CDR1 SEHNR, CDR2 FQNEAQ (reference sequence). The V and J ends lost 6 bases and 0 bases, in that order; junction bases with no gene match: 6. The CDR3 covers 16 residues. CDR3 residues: CASRSSGGSNTGELFF. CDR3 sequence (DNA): TGTGCCAGCAGATCCAGCGGGGGCTCGAACACCGGGGAGCTGTTTTTT.

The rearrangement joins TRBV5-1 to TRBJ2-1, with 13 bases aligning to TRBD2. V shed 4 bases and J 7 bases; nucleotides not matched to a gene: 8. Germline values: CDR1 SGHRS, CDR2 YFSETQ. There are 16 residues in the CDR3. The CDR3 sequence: CASSSGLAGDENEQFF. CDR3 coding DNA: TGCGCCAGCAGCAGTGGACTAGCGGGGGATGAAAATGAGCAGTTCTTC.

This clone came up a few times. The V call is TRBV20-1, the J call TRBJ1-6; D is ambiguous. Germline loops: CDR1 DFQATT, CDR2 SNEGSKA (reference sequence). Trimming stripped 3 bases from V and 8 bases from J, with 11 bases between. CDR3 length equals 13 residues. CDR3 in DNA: TGCAGTGCTAGTGCCAGCGCCGATTCACCCCTCCACTTT. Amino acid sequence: CSASASADSPLHF.

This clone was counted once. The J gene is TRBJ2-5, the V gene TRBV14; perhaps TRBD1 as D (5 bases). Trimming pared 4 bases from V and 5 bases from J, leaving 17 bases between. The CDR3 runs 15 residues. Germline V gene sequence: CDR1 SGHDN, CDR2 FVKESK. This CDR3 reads CASSPLRWAGETQYF. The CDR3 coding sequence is TGTGCCAGCAGCCCGCTCCGCTGGGCAGGGGAGACCCAGTACTTC.

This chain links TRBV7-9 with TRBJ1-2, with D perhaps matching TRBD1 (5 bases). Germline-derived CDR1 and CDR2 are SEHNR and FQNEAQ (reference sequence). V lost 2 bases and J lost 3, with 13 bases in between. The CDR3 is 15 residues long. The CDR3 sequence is CASSLPGKRDYGYTF. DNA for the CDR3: TGTGCCAGCAGCTTACCAGGGAAGAGAGACTATGGCTACACCTTC.

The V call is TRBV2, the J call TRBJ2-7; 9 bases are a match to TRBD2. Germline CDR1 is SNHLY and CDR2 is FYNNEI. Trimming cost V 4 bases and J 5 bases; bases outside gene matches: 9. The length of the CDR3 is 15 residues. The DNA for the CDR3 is TGTGCCAGCAGTGTCCGCAGCGGGGGGATGAACGAGCAGTACTTC. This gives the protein CASSVRSGGMNEQYF.

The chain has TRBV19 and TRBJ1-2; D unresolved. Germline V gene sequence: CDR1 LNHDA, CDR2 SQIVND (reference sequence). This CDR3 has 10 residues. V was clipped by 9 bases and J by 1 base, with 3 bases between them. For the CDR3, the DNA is TGTGCCAGCCGTAACTATGGCTACACCTTC. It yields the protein CASRNYGYTF.

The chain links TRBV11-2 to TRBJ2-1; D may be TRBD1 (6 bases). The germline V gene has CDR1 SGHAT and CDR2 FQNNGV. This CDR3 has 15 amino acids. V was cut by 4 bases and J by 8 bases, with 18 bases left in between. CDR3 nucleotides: TGTGCCAGCAGCTCATCGTATCAGGGGTCCTATGAGCAGTTCTTC. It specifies CASSSSYQGSYEQFF.